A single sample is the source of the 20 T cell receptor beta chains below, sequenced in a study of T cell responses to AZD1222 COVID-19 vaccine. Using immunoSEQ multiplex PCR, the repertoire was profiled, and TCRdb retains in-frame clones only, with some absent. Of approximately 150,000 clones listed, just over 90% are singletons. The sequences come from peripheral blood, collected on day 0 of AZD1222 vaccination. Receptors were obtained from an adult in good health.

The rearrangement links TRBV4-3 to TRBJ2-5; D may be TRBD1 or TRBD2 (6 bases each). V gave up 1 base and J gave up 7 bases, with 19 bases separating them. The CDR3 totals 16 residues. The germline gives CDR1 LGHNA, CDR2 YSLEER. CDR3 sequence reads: CASSQGVGGLLGTQYF. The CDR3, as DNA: TGCGCCAGCAGCCAAGGAGTGGGGGGCCTACTTGGGACCCAGTACTTC.

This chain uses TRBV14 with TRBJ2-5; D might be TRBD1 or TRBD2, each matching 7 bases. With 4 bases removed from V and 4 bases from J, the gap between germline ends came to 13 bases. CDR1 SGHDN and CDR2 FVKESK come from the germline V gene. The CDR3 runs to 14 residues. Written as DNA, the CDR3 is TGTGCCAGCAGCCCTCAGGGGGGGGGAGAGACCCAGTACTTC. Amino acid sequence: CASSPQGGGETQYF.

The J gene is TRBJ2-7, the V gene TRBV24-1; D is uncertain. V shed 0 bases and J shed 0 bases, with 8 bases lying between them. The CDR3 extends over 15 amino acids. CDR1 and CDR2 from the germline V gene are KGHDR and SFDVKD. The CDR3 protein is CATSDLMRPSYEQYF. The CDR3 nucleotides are TGTGCCACCAGTGATTTGATGCGTCCCTCCTACGAGCAGTACTTC.

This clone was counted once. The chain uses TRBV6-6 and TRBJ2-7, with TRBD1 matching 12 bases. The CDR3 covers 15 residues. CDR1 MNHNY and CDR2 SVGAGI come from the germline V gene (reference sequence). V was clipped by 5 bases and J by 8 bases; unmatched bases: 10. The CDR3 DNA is TGTGCCAGCAGTGACGCCGGGACAGGGGGCTTCCAGCAGTACTTC. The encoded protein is CASSDAGTGGFQQYF.

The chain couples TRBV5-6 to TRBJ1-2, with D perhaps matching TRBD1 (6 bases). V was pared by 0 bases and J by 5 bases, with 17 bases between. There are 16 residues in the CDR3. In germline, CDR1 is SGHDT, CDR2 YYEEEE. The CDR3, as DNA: TGTGCCAGCAGCTTGGGCCCCACAGGGTTAGGATATGGCTACACCTTC. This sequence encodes CASSLGPTGLGYGYTF.

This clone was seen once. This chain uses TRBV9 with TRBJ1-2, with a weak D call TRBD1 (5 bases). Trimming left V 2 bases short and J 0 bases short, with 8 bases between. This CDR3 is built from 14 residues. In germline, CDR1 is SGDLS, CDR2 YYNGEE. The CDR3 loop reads CASSVGGANYGYTF. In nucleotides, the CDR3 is TGTGCCAGCAGCGTTGGGGGGGCTAACTATGGCTACACCTTC.

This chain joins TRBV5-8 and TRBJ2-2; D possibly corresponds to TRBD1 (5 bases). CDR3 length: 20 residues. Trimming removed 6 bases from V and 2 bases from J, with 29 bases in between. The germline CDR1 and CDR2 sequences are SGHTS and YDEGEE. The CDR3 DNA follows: TGTGCCAGCAACGACAACCCTGAGGTCCAGGCAGGGCGAAACACCGGGGAGCTGTTTTTT. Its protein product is CASNDNPEVQAGRNTGELFF.

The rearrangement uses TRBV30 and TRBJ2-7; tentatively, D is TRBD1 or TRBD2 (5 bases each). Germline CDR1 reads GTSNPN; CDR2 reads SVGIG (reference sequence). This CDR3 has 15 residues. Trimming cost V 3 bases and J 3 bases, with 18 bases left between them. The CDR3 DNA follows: TGTGCCTGGAGACCCGGGACGGTCCAGGACTACGAGCAGTACTTC. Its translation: CAWRPGTVQDYEQYF.

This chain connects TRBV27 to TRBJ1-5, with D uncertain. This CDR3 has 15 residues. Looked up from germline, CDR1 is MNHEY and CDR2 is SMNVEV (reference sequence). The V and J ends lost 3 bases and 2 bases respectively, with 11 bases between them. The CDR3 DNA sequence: TGTGCCAGCAGTTTGGGCCCGGGCGGCAATCAGCCCCAGCATTTT. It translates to CASSLGPGGNQPQHF.

The CDR3 region has the DNA TGTGCCACCACCAGGGGGGCCACCGGGGAGCTGTTTTTT. Protein sequence: CATTRGATGELFF. This rearrangement joins TRBV6-5 to TRBJ2-2; D perhaps matches TRBD1 (7 bases). This CDR3 region has 13 residues. Trimming took off 10 bases at V and 4 bases at J, with 13 bases between the two ends. Germline V CDR1 and CDR2: MNHEY, SVGAGI.

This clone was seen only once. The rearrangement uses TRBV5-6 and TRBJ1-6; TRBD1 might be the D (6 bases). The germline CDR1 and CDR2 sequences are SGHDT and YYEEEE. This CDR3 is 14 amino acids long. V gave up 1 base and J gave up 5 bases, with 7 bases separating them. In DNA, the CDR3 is TGTGCCAGCAGCTTGTCAGGGGATAATTCACCCCTCCACTTT. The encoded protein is CASSLSGDNSPLHF.

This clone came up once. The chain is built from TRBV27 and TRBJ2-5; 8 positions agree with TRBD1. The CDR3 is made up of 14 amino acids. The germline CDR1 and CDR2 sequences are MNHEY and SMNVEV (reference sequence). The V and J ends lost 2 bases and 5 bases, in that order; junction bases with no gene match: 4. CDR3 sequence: CASSLGQGGETQYF. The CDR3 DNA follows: TGTGCCAGCAGTTTAGGACAGGGCGGGGAGACCCAGTACTTC.

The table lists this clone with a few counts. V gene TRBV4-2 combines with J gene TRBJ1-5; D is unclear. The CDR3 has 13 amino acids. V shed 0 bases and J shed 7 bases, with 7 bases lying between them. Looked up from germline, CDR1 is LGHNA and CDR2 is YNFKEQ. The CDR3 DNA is TGTGCCAGCAGCCAAGACTCGGGCCAGCCCCAGCATTTT. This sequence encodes CASSQDSGQPQHF.

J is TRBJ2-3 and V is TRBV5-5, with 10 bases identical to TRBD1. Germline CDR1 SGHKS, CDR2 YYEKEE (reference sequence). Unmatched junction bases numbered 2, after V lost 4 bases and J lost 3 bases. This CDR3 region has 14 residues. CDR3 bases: TGTGCCAGCAGCCCGGGACAGGGGACAGATACGCAGTATTTT. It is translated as CASSPGQGTDTQYF.

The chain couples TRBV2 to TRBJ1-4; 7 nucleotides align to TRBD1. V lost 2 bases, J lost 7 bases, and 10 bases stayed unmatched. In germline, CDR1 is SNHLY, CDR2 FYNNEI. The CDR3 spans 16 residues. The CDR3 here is CASSEFLTGSSEKLFF. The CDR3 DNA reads TGTGCCAGCAGTGAATTCCTGACAGGGAGCAGTGAAAAACTGTTTTTT.

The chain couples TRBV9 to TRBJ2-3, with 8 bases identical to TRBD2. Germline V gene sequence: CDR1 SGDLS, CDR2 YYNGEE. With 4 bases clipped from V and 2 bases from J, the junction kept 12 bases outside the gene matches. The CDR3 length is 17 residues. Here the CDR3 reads CASSPEAGVTPTDTQYF. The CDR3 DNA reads TGTGCCAGCAGCCCCGAAGCGGGGGTGACCCCCACAGATACGCAGTATTTT.

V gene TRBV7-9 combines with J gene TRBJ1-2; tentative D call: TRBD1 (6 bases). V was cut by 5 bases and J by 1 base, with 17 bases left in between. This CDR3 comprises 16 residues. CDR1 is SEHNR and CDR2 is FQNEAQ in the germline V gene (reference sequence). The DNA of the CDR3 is TGTGCCAGCAGCCCCACGTCCGGGACACATAACTATGGCTACACCTTC. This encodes CASSPTSGTHNYGYTF.

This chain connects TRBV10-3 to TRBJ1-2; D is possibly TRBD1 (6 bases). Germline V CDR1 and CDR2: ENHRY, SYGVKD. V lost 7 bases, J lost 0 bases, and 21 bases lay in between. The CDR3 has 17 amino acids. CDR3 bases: TGTGCCATCAACTCGAATCAACAGGGAGGCGCTAACTATGGCTACACCTTC. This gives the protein CAINSNQQGGANYGYTF.

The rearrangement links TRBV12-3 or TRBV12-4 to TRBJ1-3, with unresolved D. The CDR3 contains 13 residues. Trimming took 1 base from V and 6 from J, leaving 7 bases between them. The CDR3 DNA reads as TGTGCCAGCAGTTTAGGTGCACCAAACACCATATATTTT. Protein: CASSLGAPNTIYF.

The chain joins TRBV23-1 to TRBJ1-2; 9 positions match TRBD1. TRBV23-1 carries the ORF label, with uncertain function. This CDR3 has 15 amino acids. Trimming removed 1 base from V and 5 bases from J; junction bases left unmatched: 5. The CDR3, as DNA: TGCGCCAGCAGTCAATGGGGACAGGGTGGGTATGGCTACACCTTC. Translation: CASSQWGQGGYGYTF.